These 24 T cell receptor beta chains originate from one sample sequenced in a study of blood T cell repertoires in COVID-19. Here immunoSEQ multiplex PCR was the method, and the copy in TCRdb shows in-frame clones only, minus some. The sample contains under 200,000 clones, approximately 89% of which appear only once. What was sequenced was PBMCs or T cells enriched from blood (not recorded which). These receptor sequences come from a woman between 18 and 29 years old who had recovered from COVID-19.

This clone was recorded only once. V is TRBV15 and J is TRBJ1-2; 7 bases agree with TRBD1. The J segment lost 4 bases and the V segment lost 3 bases, leaving 5 bases of the junction unmatched. The CDR3 has 14 residues. The germline V gene encodes CDR1 LNHNV and CDR2 YYDKDF (reference sequence). CDR3 amino acids: CATSSLTGLYGYTF. Written as DNA, the CDR3 is TGTGCCACCAGCAGCCTGACAGGGCTCTATGGCTACACCTTC.

This clone was picked up one time. In DNA, the CDR3 is TGTGCCAGTAGTATCGGCGTGGGAGGAGTCGAGCAGTACTTC. Translation gives CASSIGVGGVEQYF. The J gene is TRBJ2-7, the V gene TRBV19, with D perhaps matching TRBD2 (6 bases). V lost 3 bases and J 6 bases, leaving 15 bases between the germline ends. CDR1 and CDR2 from the germline V gene are LNHDA and SQIVND (reference sequence). This CDR3 has 14 residues.

This rearrangement joins TRBV7-6 to TRBJ2-7, with a weak D call TRBD2 (5 bases). Trimming shortened V by 0 bases and J by 4 bases, and 10 bases separated the two germline ends. CDR3 size: 14 residues. Germline V gene lookup returns CDR1 SGHVS and CDR2 FNYEAQ. CDR3 coding DNA: TGTGCCAGCAGCTTAGCGGGAGACTTATACGAGCAGTACTTC. Protein: CASSLAGDLYEQYF.

The V gene is TRBV6-6, the J gene TRBJ2-3; TRBD2 might be the D (6 bases). V lost 4 bases and J 8 bases, leaving 10 bases between the germline ends. The CDR3 extends over 12 amino acids. The V gene's germline CDR1 is MNHNY and CDR2 SVGAGI (reference sequence). CDR3 sequence reads: CASSWARGTQYF. CDR3 nucleotides: TGTGCCAGCAGTTGGGCGCGGGGTACGCAGTATTTT.

This clone was seen a handful of times. The chain recombines TRBV30 with TRBJ2-7; 12 bases line up with TRBD2. Germline V gives CDR1 GTSNPN, CDR2 SVGIG (reference sequence). This CDR3 has 17 residues. The V and J ends lost 0 bases and 4 bases, in that order; junction bases with no gene match: 10. CDR3 protein: CAWSVRSGLAGVYEQYF. The CDR3 region has the DNA TGTGCCTGGAGTGTACGATCGGGACTAGCGGGCGTTTACGAGCAGTACTTC. The whole variable domain, filled in from reference TRBV30 and TRBJ2-7, reads SQTIHQWPATLVQPVGSPLSLECTVEGTSNPNLYWYRQAAGRGLQLLFYSVGIGQISSEVPQNLSASRPQDRQFILSSKKLLLSDSGFYLCAWSVRSGLAGVYEQYFGPGTRLTVT.

The V and J genes are TRBV9 and TRBJ2-7, with 8 bases that match TRBD1. The V and J ends lost 0 bases and 3 bases, in that order; junction bases with no gene match: 5. This CDR3 spans 15 amino acids. Germline CDR1 and CDR2: SGDLS and YYNGEE. The CDR3 protein is CASSVATQGVYEQYF. As DNA, the CDR3 is TGTGCCAGCAGCGTAGCGACACAGGGGGTCTACGAGCAGTACTTC. Using reference TRBV9 and TRBJ2-7 for the parts outside the CDR3, the full variable domain is DSGVTQTPKHLITATGQRVTLRCSPRSGDLSVYWYQQSLDQGLQFLIQYYNGEERAKGNILERFSAQQFPDLHSELNLSSLELGDSALYFCASSVATQGVYEQYFGPGTRLTVT.

The chain links TRBV6-4 to TRBJ2-7; D possibly corresponds to TRBD2 (5 bases). Germline V gives CDR1 MRHNA, CDR2 SNTAGT. Trimming stripped 11 bases from V and 2 bases from J, with 13 bases between. The CDR3 consists of 12 residues. In nucleotides, the CDR3 is TGTGCCGTACCGGAGGTTACCTACGAGCAGTACTTC. Amino acids: CAVPEVTYEQYF.

The CDR3 here is CASTPGQGAIGANVLTF. DNA for the CDR3: TGTGCCAGCACTCCGGGACAGGGGGCGATTGGGGCCAACGTCCTGACTTTC. The chain employs TRBV16 and TRBJ2-6, with 12 bases fitting TRBD1. The V segment lost 7 bases and the J segment 3 bases; nucleotides outside the gene matches: 7. Per the germline V gene, CDR1 is KGHSY and CDR2 is FQNENV. The CDR3 totals 17 residues.

The chain joins TRBV9 to TRBJ2-1; 14 bases fit TRBD2. This CDR3 is built from 18 residues. Germline trimming cut 1 base from V and 10 bases from J; bases unmatched to any gene: 13. Germline-derived CDR1 and CDR2 are SGDLS and YYNGEE. DNA for the CDR3: TGTGCCAGCAGCGTAAGCTCTAGAGGGACTAGCGGGAGTGAGGAGCAGTTCTTC. It translates to CASSVSSRGTSGSEEQFF.

The chain employs TRBV27 and TRBJ2-5; 13 bases align to TRBD2. The CDR3 is made up of 14 amino acids. The V gene's germline CDR1 is MNHEY and CDR2 SMNVEV (reference sequence). Trimming cost V 6 bases and J 6 bases; bases outside gene matches: 4. The CDR3 bases are TGTGCCAGCAGGGGACTAGCGGGAACGAAGACCCAGTACTTC. Protein: CASRGLAGTKTQYF.

The chain carries TRBV4-1 and TRBJ2-1, with 7 nucleotides matching TRBD1. The CDR3 spans 15 residues. V trimming: 0 bases; J trimming: 2 bases; junction bases outside the gene matches: 1. The germline V gene has CDR1 MGHRA and CDR2 YSYEKL. This chain's CDR3 is CASSQEGQTYNEQFF. Here the CDR3 DNA reads TGCGCCAGCAGCCAAGAGGGACAGACCTACAATGAGCAGTTCTTC.

This chain joins TRBV27 and TRBJ2-4; 7 bases map to TRBD2. V was pared by 2 bases and J by 6 bases, with 4 bases of the junction left unmatched. CDR1 and CDR2 from the germline V gene are MNHEY and SMNVEV (reference sequence). CDR3 size: 14 residues. Here the CDR3 reads CASSLRGSVNIQYF. CDR3 in DNA: TGTGCCAGCAGTTTACGCGGGAGTGTAAACATTCAGTACTTC.

The chain has TRBV14 and TRBJ1-1; no definite D call. In germline, CDR1 is SGHDN, CDR2 FVKESK. The CDR3 sequence is 14 residues long. Between the trimmed V and J ends, which lost 3 bases and 1 base, there was a span of 9 bases. CDR3 DNA: TGTGCCAGCAGCCATCTCAGGTCGAACACTGAAGCTTTCTTT. Amino acids: CASSHLRSNTEAFF.

The chain has TRBV11-3 and TRBJ2-2, with 7 nucleotides matching TRBD2. The CDR3 has 14 amino acids. Trimming cost V 4 bases and J 5 bases; bases outside gene matches: 4. Germline loops: CDR1 SGHNT, CDR2 YENEEA. The CDR3 DNA reads TGTGCCAGCAGCTCGGTTAGCGGGACCGGGGAGCTGTTTTTT. Translation: CASSSVSGTGELFF.

A single count supports this clone. The CDR3 DNA reads as TGTGCCAGCAGCCAACTACAGGAGTCCTACGAGCAGTACTTC. It codes for CASSQLQESYEQYF. The rearrangement uses TRBV6-5 and TRBJ2-7, with D perhaps TRBD1 (5 bases). The V end lost 6 bases, the J end lost 1 base, and 13 bases lay between the germline ends. Germline V lookup: CDR1 MNHEY, CDR2 SVGAGI. The CDR3 totals 14 residues.

V usage is TRBV10-3 and J usage is TRBJ1-6; 7 bases line up with TRBD1. CDR3 length: 15 residues. The V gene end was trimmed by 2 bases and the J gene end by 8 bases; junction bases not matched to a gene: 6. Germline V gives CDR1 ENHRY, CDR2 SYGVKD. The CDR3 bases are TGTGCCATCAGTGAGACCCGGGACAGCCATTCACCCCTCCACTTT. It codes for CAISETRDSHSPLHF.

This clone was found once. The chain is built from TRBV4-1 and TRBJ2-2, with 10 positions matching TRBD2. J was trimmed by 4 bases and V by 0 bases; bases with no gene match: 5. CDR1 MGHRA and CDR2 YSYEKL come from the germline V gene. The CDR3 runs 17 residues. The CDR3 sequence: CASSQDHQREGTGELFF. CDR3 nucleotides: TGCGCCAGCAGCCAAGATCACCAGCGGGAGGGCACCGGGGAGCTGTTTTTT.

The chain couples TRBV19 to TRBJ2-2; 12 bases agree with TRBD2. Germline V gives CDR1 LNHDA, CDR2 SQIVND (reference sequence). The CDR3 contains 15 residues. The junction had 5 bases not matched to a gene; V was cut back by 7 bases and J by 5 bases. Here the CDR3 DNA reads TGTGCCAGTACTTGGACTAGCGGGATTACCGGGGAGCTGTTTTTT. Amino acids: CASTWTSGITGELFF.

About this clone itself: This CDR3 is also generated by other DNA sequences in the sample. The chain combines TRBV9 with TRBJ1-3; D gene ambiguous. This CDR3 is 14 amino acids long. V lost 1 base and J lost 0, with 5 bases in between. From germline, CDR1 is SGDLS and CDR2 YYNGEE. The CDR3 spells CASSVTDSGNTIYF. CDR3 DNA: TGTGCCAGCAGCGTAACTGACTCTGGAAACACCATATATTTT.

The chain carries TRBV6-5 and TRBJ2-3; a possible D gene is TRBD1 (5 bases). There are 13 residues in the CDR3. Trimming removed 6 bases at V and 7 bases at J, with 14 bases between. CDR1 MNHEY and CDR2 SVGAGI come from the germline V gene. The CDR3 DNA follows: TGTGCCAGCAGCCATGATGGGGCGAATACGCAGTATTTT. Protein sequence: CASSHDGANTQYF.

V gene TRBV6-5 combines with J gene TRBJ2-3; D not certain. The length of the CDR3 is 13 residues. The germline V and J ends were trimmed by 2 bases and 0 bases, with 3 bases remaining between them. CDR1 is MNHEY and CDR2 is SVGAGI in the germline V gene. The DNA of the CDR3 is TGTGCCAGCAGTTACGGCAGCACAGATACGCAGTATTTT. Encoded protein: CASSYGSTDTQYF.

V and J are TRBV5-1 and TRBJ1-1, with 7 bases identical to TRBD1. Germline loops: CDR1 SGHRS, CDR2 YFSETQ. The CDR3 sequence is 15 residues long. V was pared by 3 bases and J by 5 bases, with 10 bases of the junction left unmatched. This chain's CDR3 is CASSSKTGRGTEAFF. CDR3 nucleotide sequence: TGCGCCAGCAGCTCCAAGACAGGGAGAGGTACTGAAGCTTTCTTT.

The V gene is TRBV9, the J gene TRBJ2-6, with D possibly being TRBD2 (6 bases). V shed 0 bases and J shed 2 bases, with 6 bases lying between them. CDR3 length: 15 amino acids. The germline V gene has CDR1 SGDLS and CDR2 YYNGEE. CDR3 bases: TGTGCCAGCAGCGTAGCGGGGGCTGGGGCCAACGTCCTGACTTTC. Protein sequence: CASSVAGAGANVLTF.

V and J are TRBV19 and TRBJ1-1; the match to TRBD1 covers 8 bases. Germline V gene sequence: CDR1 LNHDA, CDR2 SQIVND (reference sequence). The CDR3 loop spans 17 amino acids. V lost 4 bases and J lost 1; bases outside the gene matches: 11. The CDR3 DNA is TGTGCCAGTAGTAGGGGTCGGGACAGGCCGGGGAACACTGAAGCTTTCTTT. Translated, it gives CASSRGRDRPGNTEAFF.